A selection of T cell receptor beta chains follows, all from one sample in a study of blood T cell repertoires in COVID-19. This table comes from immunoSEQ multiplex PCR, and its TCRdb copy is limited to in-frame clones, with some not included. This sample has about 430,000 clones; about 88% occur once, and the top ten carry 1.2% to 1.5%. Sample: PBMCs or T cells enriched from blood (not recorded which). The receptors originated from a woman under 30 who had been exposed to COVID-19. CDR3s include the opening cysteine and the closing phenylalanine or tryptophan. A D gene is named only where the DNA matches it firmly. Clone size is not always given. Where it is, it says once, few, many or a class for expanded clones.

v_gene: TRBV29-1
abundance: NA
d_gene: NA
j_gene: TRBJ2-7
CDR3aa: CSVEIPGGSYEQYF
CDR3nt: TGCAGCGTTGAGATCCCAGGGGGGTCCTACGAGCAGTACTTC

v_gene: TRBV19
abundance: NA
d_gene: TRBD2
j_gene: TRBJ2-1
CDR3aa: CASSIASGRAYVHAQFF
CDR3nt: TGTGCCAGTAGTATAGCAAGCGGGAGGGCCTATGTCCATGCGCAGTTCTTC

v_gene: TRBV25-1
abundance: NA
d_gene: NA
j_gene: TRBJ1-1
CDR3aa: CASSRGGNTEAFF
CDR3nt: TGTGCCAGCAGCCGTGGAGGGAACACTGAAGCTTTCTTT

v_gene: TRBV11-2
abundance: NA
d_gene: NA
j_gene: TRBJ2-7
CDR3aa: CASSLVPGESKEQYF
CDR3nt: TGTGCCAGCAGCTTAGTACCCGGAGAATCGAAGGAGCAGTACTTC

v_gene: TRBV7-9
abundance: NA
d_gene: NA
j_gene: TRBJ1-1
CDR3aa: CASSRRRSQQNTEAFF
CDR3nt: TGTGCCAGCAGCCGCCGACGGTCACAGCAGAACACTGAAGCTTTCTTT

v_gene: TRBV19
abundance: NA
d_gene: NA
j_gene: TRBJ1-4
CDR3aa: CASSLGGKEKLFF
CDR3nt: TGTGCCAGTAGTCTCGGGGGAAAGGAAAAACTGTTTTTT

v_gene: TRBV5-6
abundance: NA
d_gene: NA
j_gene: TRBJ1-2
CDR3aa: CASSLAGYGYTF
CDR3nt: TGTGCCAGCAGCTTGGCGGGTTATGGCTACACCTTC

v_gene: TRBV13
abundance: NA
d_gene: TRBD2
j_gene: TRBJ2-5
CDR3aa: CASSLVGGGALETQYF
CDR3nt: TGTGCCAGCAGCTTAGTTGGCGGGGGGGCCTTAGAGACCCAGTACTTC

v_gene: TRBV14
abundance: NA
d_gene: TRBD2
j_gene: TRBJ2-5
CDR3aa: CASSRLAGWVQETQYF
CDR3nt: TGTGCCAGCAGCCGACTAGCGGGATGGGTCCAAGAGACCCAGTACTTC

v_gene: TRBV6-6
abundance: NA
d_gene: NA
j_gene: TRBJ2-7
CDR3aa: CASTAGNAPYEQYF
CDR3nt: TGTGCCAGCACTGCAGGGAACGCACCGTACGAGCAGTACTTC

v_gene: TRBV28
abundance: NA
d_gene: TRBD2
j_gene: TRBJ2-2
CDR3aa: CASSSITGLAGGLRELFF
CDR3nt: TGTGCCAGCAGTTCCATAACCGGACTAGCGGGAGGTCTCAGGGAGCTGTTTTTT

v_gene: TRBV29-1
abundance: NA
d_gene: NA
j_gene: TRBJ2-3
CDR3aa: CSGGDIRVDTQYF
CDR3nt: TGCAGCGGGGGGGATATCAGGGTTGATACGCAGTATTTT

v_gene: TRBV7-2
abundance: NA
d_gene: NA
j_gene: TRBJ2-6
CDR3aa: CASSLSKNPGANVLTF
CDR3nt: TGTGCCAGCAGCTTATCTAAGAATCCTGGGGCCAACGTCCTGACTTTC

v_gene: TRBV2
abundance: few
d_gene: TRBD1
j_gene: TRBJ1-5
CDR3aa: CASTRIGTGGDQPQHF
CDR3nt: TGTGCCAGCACCAGAATAGGGACAGGGGGCGATCAGCCCCAGCATTTT

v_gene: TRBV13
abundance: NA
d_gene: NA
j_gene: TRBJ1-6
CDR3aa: CASSLRGGSYNSPLHF
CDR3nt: TGTGCCAGCAGCCTCAGGGGTGGCTCCTATAATTCACCCCTCCACTTT

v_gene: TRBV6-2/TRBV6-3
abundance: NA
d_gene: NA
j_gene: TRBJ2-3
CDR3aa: CASSFITDTQYF
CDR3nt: TGTGCCAGCAGTTTTATTACAGATACGCAGTATTTT

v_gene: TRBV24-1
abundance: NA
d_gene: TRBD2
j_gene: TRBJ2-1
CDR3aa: CATSDLVTSGNYNEQFF
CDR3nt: TGTGCCACCAGTGATTTGGTGACTAGCGGGAACTACAATGAGCAGTTCTTC

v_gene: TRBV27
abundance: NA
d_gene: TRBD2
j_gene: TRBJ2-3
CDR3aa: CASSPAGSGRVTDTQYF
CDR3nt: TGTGCCAGCAGTCCCGCGGGTAGCGGGAGGGTTACAGATACGCAGTATTTT

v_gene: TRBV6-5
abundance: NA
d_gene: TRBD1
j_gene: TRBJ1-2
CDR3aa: CASSQGTGVGSYTF
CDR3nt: TGTGCCAGCAGTCAGGGGACAGGGGTCGGGAGCTACACCTTC

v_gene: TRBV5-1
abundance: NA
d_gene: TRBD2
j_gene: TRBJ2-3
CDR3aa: CASSSDGGATDTQYF
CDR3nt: TGCGCCAGCAGCTCGGACGGGGGGGCGACAGATACGCAGTATTTT

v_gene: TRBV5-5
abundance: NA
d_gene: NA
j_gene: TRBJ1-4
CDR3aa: CASSLNTANEKLFF
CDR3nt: TGTGCCAGCAGCTTGAATACCGCGAATGAAAAACTGTTTTTT

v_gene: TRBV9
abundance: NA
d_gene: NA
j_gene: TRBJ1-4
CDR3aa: CASSGRTVGTNEKLFF
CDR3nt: TGTGCCAGCAGCGGACGGACAGTAGGAACCAATGAAAAACTGTTTTTT